This T cell receptor (beta chain) is drawn from a study of somatic mutations in cytotoxic T cells in rheumatoid arthritis. Study at large: Flow cytometric sorting isolated some V beta antibody-stained T-cell populations at nearly 100% purity, and among them were V beta1+ cells that underwent TCRB sequencing. The study's findings and limits: Slight underrepresentation of TRBV07 in rheumatoid arthritis patients was not adjusted for multiple comparisons. Of around 60 patients, 8 or 9 had a largest CD8+ clone that exceeded 20% of CD8+ cells. Measured CD8+ T-cell clonality, a value compared between rheumatoid arthritis patients and age-matched healthy controls, did not differ significantly.

Points on this clone: Its specificity is not known.

The protocol was immunoSEQ multiplex PCR, while the TCRdb copy is restricted to in-frame clones and leaves out a portion. The sample contains around 16,000 clones, more than 65% of which appear only once. Looked up from germline, CDR1 is SNHLY and CDR2 is FYNNEI. This CDR3 has 12 residues. V was shortened by 8 bases and J by 10 bases, with 17 bases between the two germline ends. The specimen was CD8+ T cells sorted from blood. The TCR comes from an adult with rheumatoid arthritis. V is TRBV2 and J is TRBJ1-2, with D perhaps matching TRBD1 (6 bases). The chain's CDR3 is CASGNGGLAYTF. CDR3 sequence (DNA): TGTGCCAGCGGGAACGGGGGGCTAGCCTACACCTTC. The full variable domain, its missing parts supplied by reference TRBV2 and TRBJ1-2, is EPEVTQTPSHQVTQMGQEVILRCVPISNHLYFYWYRQILGQKVEFLVSFYNNEISEKSEIFDDQFSVERPDGSNFTLKIRSTKLEDSAMYFCASGNGGLAYTFGSGTRLTVV.